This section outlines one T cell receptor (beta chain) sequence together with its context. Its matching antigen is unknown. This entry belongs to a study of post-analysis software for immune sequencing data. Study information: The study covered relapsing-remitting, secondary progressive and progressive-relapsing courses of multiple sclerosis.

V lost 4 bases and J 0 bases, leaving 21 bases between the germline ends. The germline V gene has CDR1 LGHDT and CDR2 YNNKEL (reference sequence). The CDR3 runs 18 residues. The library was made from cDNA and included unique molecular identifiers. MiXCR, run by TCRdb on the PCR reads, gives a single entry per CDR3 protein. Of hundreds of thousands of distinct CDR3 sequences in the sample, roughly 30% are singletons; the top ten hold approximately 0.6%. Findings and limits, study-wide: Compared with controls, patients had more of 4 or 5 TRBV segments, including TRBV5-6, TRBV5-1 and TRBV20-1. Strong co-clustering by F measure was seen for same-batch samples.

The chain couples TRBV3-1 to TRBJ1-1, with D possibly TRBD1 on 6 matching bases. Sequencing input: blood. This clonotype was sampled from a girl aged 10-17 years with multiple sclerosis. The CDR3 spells CASSPRGGGGPLNTEAFF. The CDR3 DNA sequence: TGTGCCAGCAGCCCAAGAGGGGGTGGAGGGCCGTTGAACACTGAAGCTTTCTTT. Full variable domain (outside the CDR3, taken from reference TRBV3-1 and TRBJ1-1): DTAVSQTPKYLVTQMGNDKSIKCEQNLGHDTMYWYKQDSKKFLKIMFSYNNKELIINETVPNRFSPKSPDKAHLNLHINSLELGDSAVYFCASSPRGGGGPLNTEAFFGQGTRLTVV.